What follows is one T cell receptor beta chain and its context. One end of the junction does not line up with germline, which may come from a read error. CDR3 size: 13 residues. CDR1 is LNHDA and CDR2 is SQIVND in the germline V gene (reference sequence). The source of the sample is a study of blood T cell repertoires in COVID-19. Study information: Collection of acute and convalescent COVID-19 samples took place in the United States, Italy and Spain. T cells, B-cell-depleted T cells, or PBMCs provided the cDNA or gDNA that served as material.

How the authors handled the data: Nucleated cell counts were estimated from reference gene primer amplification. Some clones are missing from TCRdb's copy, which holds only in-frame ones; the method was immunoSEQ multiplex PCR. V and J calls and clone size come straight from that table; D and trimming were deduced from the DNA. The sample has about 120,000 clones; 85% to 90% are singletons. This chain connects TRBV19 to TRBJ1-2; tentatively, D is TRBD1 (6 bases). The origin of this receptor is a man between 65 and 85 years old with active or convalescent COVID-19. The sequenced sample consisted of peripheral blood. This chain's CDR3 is CATSRGEAHGYTF. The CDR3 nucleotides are TGTGCCACTAGTAGGGGGGAAGCCCATGGCTACACCTTC.